These T cell receptor beta chains were read from a single sample in a study of regulatory T cells in long-lasting Graves disease. TCRdb recomputed calls from the multiplex PCR reads with MiXCR, one row per CDR3 protein. The table shows hundreds of thousands of distinct CDR3 sequences, with 25% to 30% occurring only once. The starting material was peripheral blood mononuclear cells (PBMCs), obtained when the disease was refractory, from a patient treated with antithyroid drugs. These receptors were taken from a female donor with Graves disease. CDR3s include the opening cysteine and the closing phenylalanine or tryptophan. Fields, in order: CDR3 DNA, CDR3 protein, clone size, V gene, D gene, J gene, CDR3 length. The D gene is left open where the match is weak. Rows may omit the clone size; those that give it use once, few, many or a size class.

cdr3_nt: TGTGCCAGTAGTAACACAAGGCCCGGGGAGCTGTTTTTT
cdr3_aa: CASSNTRPGELFF
clone_size: .
v_call: TRBV19
d_call: .
j_call: TRBJ2-2
cdr3_length: 13

cdr3_nt: TGTGCCAGCAGCCAGTCGACAGGGGCCCACGAGCAGTACTTC
cdr3_aa: CASSQSTGAHEQYF
clone_size: .
v_call: TRBV3-1
d_call: TRBD1
j_call: TRBJ2-7
cdr3_length: 14

cdr3_nt: TGTGCCAGCAGTTGGCCCGGGGGGACCTACGAGCAGTACTTC
cdr3_aa: CASSWPGGTYEQYF
clone_size: few
v_call: TRBV6-5
d_call: TRBD2
j_call: TRBJ2-7
cdr3_length: 14

cdr3_nt: TGTGCCAGCACCCCAATCGGGGCAGGCCCTAGTCGCGAGCAGTACTTC
cdr3_aa: CASTPIGAGPSREQYF
clone_size: few
v_call: TRBV6-1
d_call: .
j_call: TRBJ2-7
cdr3_length: 16

cdr3_nt: TGTGCCAGCAGCTTCGGCAGGGCGGGTCAGCCCCAGCATTTT
cdr3_aa: CASSFGRAGQPQHF
clone_size: .
v_call: TRBV7-9
d_call: .
j_call: TRBJ1-5
cdr3_length: 14

cdr3_nt: TGTGCCAGCAGACGAAAGACGGATGGCTACACCTTC
cdr3_aa: CASRRKTDGYTF
clone_size: many
v_call: TRBV6-1
d_call: .
j_call: TRBJ1-2
cdr3_length: 12

cdr3_nt: TGTGCCAGCAGCAAAGCCGGGACTAGCGGGATGAATGAGCAGTTCTTC
cdr3_aa: CASSKAGTSGMNEQFF
clone_size: .
v_call: TRBV13
d_call: TRBD2
j_call: TRBJ2-1
cdr3_length: 16

cdr3_nt: TGCGCCAGCAGTCTCGCGGCGGGGATTAACGGGGAGCTGTTTTTT
cdr3_aa: CASSLAAGINGELFF
clone_size: .
v_call: TRBV5-1
d_call: .
j_call: TRBJ2-2
cdr3_length: 15

cdr3_nt: TGTGCCAGCAGTTCGTGGCGGGAGGGCCCGACAGATACGCAGTATTTT
cdr3_aa: CASSSWREGPTDTQYF
clone_size: .
v_call: TRBV27
d_call: TRBD2
j_call: TRBJ2-3
cdr3_length: 16

cdr3_nt: TGCAGCGTTGAAGATCCCATAGGAGGGAGGGCCTATGGCTACACCTTC
cdr3_aa: CSVEDPIGGRAYGYTF
clone_size: .
v_call: TRBV29-1
d_call: .
j_call: TRBJ1-2
cdr3_length: 16

cdr3_nt: TGTGCCAGTAGTTCGACTACAAGGGGCTATGGCTACACCTTC
cdr3_aa: CASSSTTRGYGYTF
clone_size: .
v_call: TRBV19
d_call: .
j_call: TRBJ1-2
cdr3_length: 14

cdr3_nt: TGTGCCAGCAGCCCATCCGGCGCAGGGGACCAGCCCCAGCATTTT
cdr3_aa: CASSPSGAGDQPQHF
clone_size: few
v_call: TRBV9
d_call: .
j_call: TRBJ1-5
cdr3_length: 15

cdr3_nt: TGCGCCAGCAGCCCGAGACAGGGTCTTCATGACTACACCTTC
cdr3_aa: CASSPRQGLHDYTF
clone_size: .
v_call: TRBV5-1
d_call: TRBD1
j_call: TRBJ1-2
cdr3_length: 14

cdr3_nt: TGTGCCAGCAGTCGGACTAGCGGGAGGGCCGGGGAGACCCAGTACTTC
cdr3_aa: CASSRTSGRAGETQYF
clone_size: many
v_call: TRBV12-3/TRBV12-4
d_call: TRBD2
j_call: TRBJ2-5
cdr3_length: 16

cdr3_nt: TGCGCCAGCAGCGTGACAGGCTCGAACACCGGGGAGCTGTTTTTT
cdr3_aa: CASSVTGSNTGELFF
clone_size: few
v_call: TRBV5-1
d_call: .
j_call: TRBJ2-2
cdr3_length: 15

cdr3_nt: TGTGCCAGCAGCTTAGGGGGCGTGGATCAGCCCCAGCATTTT
cdr3_aa: CASSLGGVDQPQHF
clone_size: few
v_call: TRBV5-1
d_call: TRBD1
j_call: TRBJ1-5
cdr3_length: 14

cdr3_nt: TGTGCCAGCAGCCCCTATTACAGGGGCTCGAACACTGAAGCTTTCTTT
cdr3_aa: CASSPYYRGSNTEAFF
clone_size: few
v_call: TRBV7-9
d_call: TRBD1
j_call: TRBJ1-1
cdr3_length: 16

cdr3_nt: TGTGCCAGCAGTGAATTCCACTCCTACGAGCAGTACTTC
cdr3_aa: CASSEFHSYEQYF
clone_size: .
v_call: TRBV12-3/TRBV12-4
d_call: .
j_call: TRBJ2-7
cdr3_length: 13

cdr3_nt: TGTGCCAGCAGACCGAGGGGTCACACTGAAGCTTTCTTT
cdr3_aa: CASRPRGHTEAFF
clone_size: .
v_call: TRBV12-3/TRBV12-4
d_call: .
j_call: TRBJ1-1
cdr3_length: 13

cdr3_nt: TGCAGTGCTAGTGAGGAGTTAGGCACAGATACGCAGTATTTT
cdr3_aa: CSASEELGTDTQYF
clone_size: .
v_call: TRBV20-1
d_call: .
j_call: TRBJ2-3
cdr3_length: 14

cdr3_nt: TGTGCCAGCTCACCCCGACAGAACGGAGACTATGGCTACACCTTC
cdr3_aa: CASSPRQNGDYGYTF
clone_size: few
v_call: TRBV18
d_call: .
j_call: TRBJ1-2
cdr3_length: 15

cdr3_nt: TGTGCCAGCAGTTACACCCTCGGTCCAGCCCAGCCCCAGCATTTT
cdr3_aa: CASSYTLGPAQPQHF
clone_size: many
v_call: TRBV6-9
d_call: .
j_call: TRBJ1-5
cdr3_length: 15

cdr3_nt: TGTGCCAGCGTGGGACAGGGGTATACCGGGGAGCTGTTTTTT
cdr3_aa: CASVGQGYTGELFF
clone_size: few
v_call: TRBV28
d_call: TRBD1
j_call: TRBJ2-2
cdr3_length: 14

cdr3_nt: TGTGCCAGTAGTCTCCGACAGGCTAGCACTGAAGCTTTCTTT
cdr3_aa: CASSLRQASTEAFF
clone_size: few
v_call: TRBV19
d_call: .
j_call: TRBJ1-1
cdr3_length: 14

cdr3_nt: TGTGCCAGCAGCTCATCCGGGAACCCTGGAAACACCATATATTTT
cdr3_aa: CASSSSGNPGNTIYF
clone_size: few
v_call: TRBV7-6
d_call: .
j_call: TRBJ1-3
cdr3_length: 15

cdr3_nt: TGTGCCAGCAAGCCCCGGGCACCTTCGGGCTACACCTTC
cdr3_aa: CASKPRAPSGYTF
clone_size: .
v_call: TRBV19
d_call: .
j_call: TRBJ1-2
cdr3_length: 13

cdr3_nt: TGTGCCAGCAGAACGGGGGGCTATGGTAATGAAAAACTGTTTTTT
cdr3_aa: CASRTGGYGNEKLFF
clone_size: .
v_call: TRBV7-9
d_call: .
j_call: TRBJ1-4
cdr3_length: 15

cdr3_nt: TGTGCCAGCAGTTTATACCCTACCCGGGGTAACTATGGCTACACCTTC
cdr3_aa: CASSLYPTRGNYGYTF
clone_size: .
v_call: TRBV12-3/TRBV12-4
d_call: .
j_call: TRBJ1-2
cdr3_length: 16

cdr3_nt: TGCAGTGCTAGTTCGCCCTATGGCTACACCTTC
cdr3_aa: CSASSPYGYTF
clone_size: few
v_call: TRBV20-1
d_call: .
j_call: TRBJ1-2
cdr3_length: 11

cdr3_nt: TGTGCCAGCAGTCCCGGGACAGGGACTGGTGGCTACACCTTC
cdr3_aa: CASSPGTGTGGYTF
clone_size: many
v_call: TRBV28
d_call: TRBD1
j_call: TRBJ1-2
cdr3_length: 14

cdr3_nt: TGTGCCAGCAGTTACGTAAAGGGTACCAGGAATCAGCCCCAGCATTTT
cdr3_aa: CASSYVKGTRNQPQHF
clone_size: .
v_call: TRBV6-2/TRBV6-3
d_call: .
j_call: TRBJ1-5
cdr3_length: 16

cdr3_nt: TGTGCCAGCAGGGGGGACAGGGGTATTTGGGATACCCAGTATTTT
cdr3_aa: CASRGDRGIWDTQYF
clone_size: few
v_call: TRBV2
d_call: TRBD1
j_call: TRBJ2-3
cdr3_length: 15

cdr3_nt: TGTGCCAGCAGTTACAGGGCTGGCTATGGCTACACCTTC
cdr3_aa: CASSYRAGYGYTF
clone_size: .
v_call: TRBV28
d_call: .
j_call: TRBJ1-2
cdr3_length: 13

cdr3_nt: TGCAGCGTTGAAGAGTCTTACAGGGTCACTGAAGCTTTCTTT
cdr3_aa: CSVEESYRVTEAFF
clone_size: .
v_call: TRBV29-1
d_call: .
j_call: TRBJ1-1
cdr3_length: 14

cdr3_nt: TGTGCCATCAGTGAGTCCCAGGGATTAGGCTACGAGCAGTACTTC
cdr3_aa: CAISESQGLGYEQYF
clone_size: .
v_call: TRBV10-3
d_call: .
j_call: TRBJ2-7
cdr3_length: 15

cdr3_nt: TGTGCCAGCAGTGAGTTCCGAGGCTGGACTGAAGCTTTCTTT
cdr3_aa: CASSEFRGWTEAFF
clone_size: .
v_call: TRBV2
d_call: .
j_call: TRBJ1-1
cdr3_length: 14

cdr3_nt: TGCGCCAGCAGCCAAGAGGCCATCTCTGGAAACACCATATATTTT
cdr3_aa: CASSQEAISGNTIYF
clone_size: .
v_call: TRBV4-1
d_call: .
j_call: TRBJ1-3
cdr3_length: 15

cdr3_nt: TGTGCCAGCCGACGATCTGGAAGTGTAGGCTTTGAAGCTTTCTTT
cdr3_aa: CASRRSGSVGFEAFF
clone_size: .
v_call: TRBV9
d_call: .
j_call: TRBJ1-1
cdr3_length: 15

cdr3_nt: TGTGCCTGGGACCCTGATGTGGGGGGCGGCGAAAAACTGTTTTTT
cdr3_aa: CAWDPDVGGGEKLFF
clone_size: many
v_call: TRBV30
d_call: .
j_call: TRBJ1-4
cdr3_length: 15

cdr3_nt: TGTGCCAGCAGTCCTCAGGGGACGACTAATGAAAAACTGTTTTTT
cdr3_aa: CASSPQGTTNEKLFF
clone_size: .
v_call: TRBV27
d_call: .
j_call: TRBJ1-4
cdr3_length: 15

cdr3_nt: TGCGCCAGCACCGGACTAGCGGGAGGCACCGGGGAGCTGTTTTTT
cdr3_aa: CASTGLAGGTGELFF
clone_size: .
v_call: TRBV5-1
d_call: TRBD2
j_call: TRBJ2-2
cdr3_length: 15

cdr3_nt: TGTGCCAGCAGCTTAGCAACGGCTAGCGCTCGCGAGCAGTACTTC
cdr3_aa: CASSLATASAREQYF
clone_size: .
v_call: TRBV11-2
d_call: .
j_call: TRBJ2-7
cdr3_length: 15

cdr3_nt: TGTGCCAGCAGCTCGCTAGTCTACGAGCAGTACTTC
cdr3_aa: CASSSLVYEQYF
clone_size: .
v_call: TRBV5-6
d_call: .
j_call: TRBJ2-7
cdr3_length: 12

cdr3_nt: TGTGCCAGCAGCGTTTTAGGGGAGAGCACTGAAGCTTTCTTT
cdr3_aa: CASSVLGESTEAFF
clone_size: .
v_call: TRBV9
d_call: .
j_call: TRBJ1-1
cdr3_length: 14

cdr3_nt: TGTGCCAGTAAAGCGGGACTAGCAGCAGAGACCCAGTACTTC
cdr3_aa: CASKAGLAAETQYF
clone_size: many
v_call: TRBV2
d_call: TRBD2
j_call: TRBJ2-5
cdr3_length: 14

cdr3_nt: TGTGCCAGCAGCTTGACAGGGGGGCCCGAGCAGTACTTC
cdr3_aa: CASSLTGGPEQYF
clone_size: .
v_call: TRBV5-6
d_call: TRBD1
j_call: TRBJ2-7
cdr3_length: 13

cdr3_nt: TGTGCCAGCAGCCTGACAGCACCCCATACCTACGAGCAGTACTTC
cdr3_aa: CASSLTAPHTYEQYF
clone_size: .
v_call: TRBV11-2
d_call: .
j_call: TRBJ2-7
cdr3_length: 15

cdr3_nt: TGTGCCAGCATGTTCGGGACACAATACGAGCAGTACTTC
cdr3_aa: CASMFGTQYEQYF
clone_size: many
v_call: TRBV2
d_call: .
j_call: TRBJ2-7
cdr3_length: 13

cdr3_nt: TGTGCCAGCAGCGCTGATTCGGACAGCGATCAGCCCCAGCATTTT
cdr3_aa: CASSADSDSDQPQHF
clone_size: .
v_call: TRBV9
d_call: .
j_call: TRBJ1-5
cdr3_length: 15

cdr3_nt: TGCAGTGCTAGAGAGACAGGGAATTCACCCCTCCACTTT
cdr3_aa: CSARETGNSPLHF
clone_size: many
v_call: TRBV20-1
d_call: TRBD1
j_call: TRBJ1-6
cdr3_length: 13

cdr3_nt: TGTGCCAGCAGCTTAGGACTTACGGGACAGTACGAAAAACTGTTTTTT
cdr3_aa: CASSLGLTGQYEKLFF
clone_size: .
v_call: TRBV11-2
d_call: TRBD1
j_call: TRBJ1-4
cdr3_length: 16

cdr3_nt: TGTGCCAGCACTGTTGGGACTCGGGGAAACATTCAGTACTTC
cdr3_aa: CASTVGTRGNIQYF
clone_size: many
v_call: TRBV12-3/TRBV12-4
d_call: .
j_call: TRBJ2-4
cdr3_length: 14